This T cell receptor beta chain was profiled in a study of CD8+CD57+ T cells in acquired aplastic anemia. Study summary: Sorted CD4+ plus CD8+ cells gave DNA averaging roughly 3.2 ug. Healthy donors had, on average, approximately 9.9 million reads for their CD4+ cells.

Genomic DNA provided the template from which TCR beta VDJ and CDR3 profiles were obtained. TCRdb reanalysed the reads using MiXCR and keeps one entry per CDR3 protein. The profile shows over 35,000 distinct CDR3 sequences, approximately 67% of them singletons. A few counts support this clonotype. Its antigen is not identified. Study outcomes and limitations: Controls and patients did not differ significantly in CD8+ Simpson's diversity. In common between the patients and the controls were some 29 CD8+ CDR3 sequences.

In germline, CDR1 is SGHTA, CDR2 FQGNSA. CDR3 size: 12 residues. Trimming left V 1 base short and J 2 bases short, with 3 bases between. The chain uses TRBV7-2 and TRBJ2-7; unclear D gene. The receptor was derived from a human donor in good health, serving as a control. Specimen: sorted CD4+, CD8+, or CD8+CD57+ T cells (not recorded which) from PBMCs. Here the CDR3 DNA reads TGTGCCAGCAGCTTAGACACCTACGAGCAGTACTTC. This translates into CASSLDTYEQYF.